This T cell receptor (beta chain) was obtained from a study of blood T cell repertoires in COVID-19. Study background: From the United States, Italy and Spain came samples of acute and convalescent COVID-19.

Turning to this clone: Within the sample, other DNA sequences also encode this same CDR3.

Patients in Seattle were enrolled during active infection, then followed longitudinally. V was pared by 4 bases and J by 6 bases, with 4 bases of the junction left unmatched. The CDR3 consists of 14 residues. Per germline, CDR1 SGHRS and CDR2 YFSETQ. In the authors' workflow: It was from reference gene primer amplification that nucleated cell counts were estimated. Assay used: immunoSEQ multiplex PCR; TCRdb lists only in-frame clones, some missing. The DNA was the basis for D and trimming; V, J and clone size are from that table. Here the sample spans 200,000 to 250,000 clones, approximately 90% being singletons.

The source of this sequence is a woman aged 45-60 years with COVID-19, enrolled during active disease. The specimen was peripheral blood. This chain links TRBV5-1 with TRBJ2-3; 11 bases align to TRBD1. The CDR3 coding sequence is TGCGCCAGCAGCCGGGACAGGGGGACGGATACGCAGTATTTT. Residues: CASSRDRGTDTQYF.